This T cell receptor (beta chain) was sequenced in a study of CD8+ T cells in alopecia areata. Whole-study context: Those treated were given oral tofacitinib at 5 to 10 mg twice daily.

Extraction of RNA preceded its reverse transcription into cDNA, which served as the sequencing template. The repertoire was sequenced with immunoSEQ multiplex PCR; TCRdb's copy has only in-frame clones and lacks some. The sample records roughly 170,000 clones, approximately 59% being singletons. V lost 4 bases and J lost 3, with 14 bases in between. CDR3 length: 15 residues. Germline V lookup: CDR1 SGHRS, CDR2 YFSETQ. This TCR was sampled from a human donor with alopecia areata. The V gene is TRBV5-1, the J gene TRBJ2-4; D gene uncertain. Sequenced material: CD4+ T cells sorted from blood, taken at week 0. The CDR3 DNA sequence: TGCGCCAGCAGCGCCGGGCCAAGTGGCAAAAACATTCAGTACTTC. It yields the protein CASSAGPSGKNIQYF.